This T cell receptor beta chain was sequenced in a study of T cells in Graves' hyperthyroidism and ophthalmopathy. Points from the study as a whole: Most thyroid clonotypes with frequency above 0.001 were detected in blood.

Trimming shortened V by 2 bases and J by 1 base, and 8 bases separated the two germline ends. Per germline, CDR1 SEHNR and CDR2 FQNEAQ (reference sequence). This CDR3 is 14 amino acids long. TCR beta CDR3 sequences were amplified from RNA transcripts. A first-round RT-PCR of the TCR CDR3 used the HTBI primer set. TCRdb processed the multiplex PCR reads anew with MiXCR; each CDR3 protein has one entry. The sample has roughly 170,000 distinct CDR3 sequences; over 15% are singletons. A lack of ophthalmopathy progression within 18 months defined stable Graves' hyperthyroidism. The study left out patients who had uncontrolled infection, other autoimmune disease, pregnancy or lactation. The sample holds many counts of this clonotype. Antigen: not known.

The J gene is TRBJ1-1, the V gene TRBV7-9; D is uncertain. The sequenced sample was blood. The receptor was isolated from a woman aged 45-65 years with Graves' hyperthyroidism. In DNA form, the CDR3 reads TGTGCCAGCAGCTTATCGCAGGCGAACACTGAAGCTTTCTTT. Protein sequence: CASSLSQANTEAFF.